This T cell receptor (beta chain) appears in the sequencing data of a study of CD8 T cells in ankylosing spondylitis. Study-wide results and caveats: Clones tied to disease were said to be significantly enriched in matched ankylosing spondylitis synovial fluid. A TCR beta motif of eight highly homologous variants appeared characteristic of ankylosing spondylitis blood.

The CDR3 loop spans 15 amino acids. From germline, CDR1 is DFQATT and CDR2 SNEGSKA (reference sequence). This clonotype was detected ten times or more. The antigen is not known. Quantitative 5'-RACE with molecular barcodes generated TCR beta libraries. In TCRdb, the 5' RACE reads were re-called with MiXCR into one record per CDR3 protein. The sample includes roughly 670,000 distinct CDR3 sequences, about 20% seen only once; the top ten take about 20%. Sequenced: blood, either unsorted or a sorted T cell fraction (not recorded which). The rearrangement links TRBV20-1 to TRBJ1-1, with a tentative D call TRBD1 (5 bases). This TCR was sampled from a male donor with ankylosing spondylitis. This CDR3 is CTCPPLGVRNTEAFF. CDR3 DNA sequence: TGCACCTGTCCGCCCTTGGGGGTCCGGAACACTGAAGCTTTCTTT.